The source of this TCR beta chain is a study of human T cells and chemical hapten exposure. Unfractionated whole blood yielded total RNA. Unique molecular identifiers were affixed to discrete cDNA molecules within the library. TCRdb fed the reads into MiXCR, producing one record per CDR3 protein. The data hold 100,000 to 150,000 distinct CDR3 sequences, with approximately 9.3% observed a single time. In germline, CDR1 is DFQATT, CDR2 SNEGSKA (reference sequence). The CDR3 spans 15 residues. V lost 0 bases and J 5 bases, leaving 13 bases between the germline ends. This clonotype was seen more than once but under ten times.

Sequencing was performed on whole blood. The clonotype originates from a human donor in good health. Some clones in this sample may be carry-over from other donors' samples. V gene TRBV20-1 combines with J gene TRBJ1-4, with D maybe TRBD1 (5 bases). The CDR3: CSARDPGRGNEKLFF. DNA of the CDR3: TGCAGTGCTAGAGATCCAGGGAGGGGAAATGAAAAACTGTTTTTT.